A single sample gave rise to the 12 T cell receptor beta chains below, sequenced in a study of blood T cell repertoires in COVID-19. Sequenced by immunoSEQ multiplex PCR; TCRdb stores in-frame clones only, minus some. The sample carries about 220,000 clones, roughly 85% recorded once. Sequencing was done on a sample of PBMCs or T cells enriched from blood (not recorded which). The receptors shown here come from a woman aged 45-65 years who had been exposed to COVID-19.

The chain employs TRBV6-6 and TRBJ1-1; 9 bases agree with TRBD1. The CDR3 runs to 24 residues. Trimming took 6 bases from V and 3 from J; bases not matched to a gene: 35. Germline assignment: CDR1 MNHNY and CDR2 SVGAGI (reference sequence). The DNA of the CDR3 is TGTGCCAGCAGCTCTCCCTCCACCGGTTTAGTAGGGGACAGGGCCCCTCAGTGGGACACTGAAGCTTTCTTT. Residues: CASSSPSTGLVGDRAPQWDTEAFF.

Only a few counts were recorded for this clone. The J gene is TRBJ2-1, the V gene TRBV14; D might be TRBD1 (6 bases). This CDR3 has 15 residues. Germline loops: CDR1 SGHDN, CDR2 FVKESK. V was clipped by 2 bases and J by 1 base, with 9 bases between them. CDR3 DNA sequence: TGTGCCAGCAGCCAAACAGGGTTGTCCTACAATGAGCAGTTCTTC. This sequence encodes CASSQTGLSYNEQFF.

This clone came up once. The chain recombines TRBV9 with TRBJ2-3; D is unresolved. Germline V gene data show CDR1 as SGDLS and CDR2 as YYNGEE. This CDR3 spans 15 amino acids. V lost 3 bases, J lost 4 bases, and 15 bases lay in between. The chain's CDR3 is CASSAVITAADTQYF. The CDR3 nucleotides read TGTGCCAGCAGCGCGGTAATCACGGCGGCAGATACGCAGTATTTT.

The rearrangement uses TRBV6-2 or TRBV6-3 and TRBJ2-3; 12 bases are a match to TRBD2. The junction had 6 bases not matched to a gene; V was cut back by 5 bases and J by 12 bases. Germline values: CDR1 MNHEY, CDR2 SVGEGT. CDR3 length: 13 residues. CDR3 region: CASSRGLAGVQYF. The CDR3 DNA follows: TGTGCCAGCAGTCGGGGACTAGCGGGTGTTCAGTATTTT.

The rearrangement joins TRBV21-1 to TRBJ1-1. TRBV21-1 is tagged as a pseudogene. The CDR3 is 17 residues long. The CDR3 DNA reads as TGTGCCAGCAGCAAACCTGGGTGGAGACCGATGAACACTGAAGCTTTCTTT. Amino acids: CASSKPGWRPMNTEAFF.

V and J are TRBV10-2 and TRBJ2-3; D is undetermined. This CDR3 is built from 12 residues. Trimming pared 4 bases from V and 3 bases from J, leaving 5 bases between. Germline values: CDR1 WSHSY, CDR2 SAAADI. The CDR3 loop is CASSVRTDTQYF. The CDR3 region has the DNA TGCGCCAGCAGTGTCCGTACAGATACGCAGTATTTT.

The chain carries TRBV7-8 and TRBJ2-1, with D uncertain. CDR3 length: 11 amino acids. V lost 5 bases to trimming and J lost 9 bases, with 8 bases between them. Germline-derived CDR1 and CDR2 are SGHVS and FQNEAQ. In nucleotides, the CDR3 is TGTGCCAGCAGCGCAGGTATTGAGCAGTTCTTC. This translates into CASSAGIEQFF.

This rearrangement joins TRBV30 to TRBJ1-6; TRBD1 matches at 8 bases. CDR1 and CDR2 (germline): GTSNPN, SVGIG (reference sequence). This CDR3 has 13 amino acids. CDR3 DNA: TGTGCTATAAAGGACAGGGTCAATTCACCCCTCCACTTT. Protein product: CAIKDRVNSPLHF. Supplemented by reference TRBV30 and TRBJ1-6, the full variable domain reads SQTIHQWPATLVQPVGSPLSLECTVEGTSNPNLYWYRQAAGRGLQLLFYSVGIGQISSEVPQNLSASRPQDRQFILSSKKLLLSDSGFYLCAIKDRVNSPLHFGNGTRLTVT.

V usage is TRBV9 and J usage is TRBJ1-4; 7 bases fit TRBD1. V shed 2 bases, J shed 6 bases, and the junction held 7 bases outside the gene matches. Germline lookup yields CDR1 SGDLS and CDR2 YYNGEE. CDR3 length: 15 amino acids. The CDR3 region is CASSVEGAKDEKLFF. The CDR3 coding sequence is TGTGCCAGCAGCGTTGAGGGGGCCAAGGATGAAAAACTGTTTTTT. Complete variable domain (other parts from reference TRBV9 and TRBJ1-4): DSGVTQTPKHLITATGQRVTLRCSPRSGDLSVYWYQQSLDQGLQFLIQYYNGEERAKGNILERFSAQQFPDLHSELNLSSLELGDSALYFCASSVEGAKDEKLFFGSGTQLSVL.

The rearrangement joins TRBV5-5 to TRBJ1-1; TRBD1 is a possible D gene (5 bases). The CDR3 contains 14 residues. The germline V gene encodes CDR1 SGHKS and CDR2 YYEKEE (reference sequence). V was trimmed by 2 bases and J by 3 bases, leaving 11 bases between them. In nucleotides, the CDR3 is TGTGCCAGCAGCTTCGACGGGGGATACACTGAAGCTTTCTTT. It translates to CASSFDGGYTEAFF.

Only a few counts were recorded for this clone. The rearrangement uses TRBV6-2 or TRBV6-3 and TRBJ1-5, with 9 positions matching TRBD1. V lost 2 bases and J lost 3; bases outside the gene matches: 2. The germline V gene has CDR1 MNHEY and CDR2 SVGEGT. This CDR3 has 15 amino acids. CDR3 sequence: CASSYGTGFNQPQHF. Written as DNA, the CDR3 is TGTGCCAGCAGTTACGGGACAGGGTTCAATCAGCCCCAGCATTTT.

The V call is TRBV7-2, the J call TRBJ2-7, with 11 bases that match TRBD2. V lost 3 bases, J lost 0 bases, and 7 bases stayed unmatched. CDR3 length equals 17 residues. Germline assignment: CDR1 SGHTA and CDR2 FQGNSA. CDR3 loop: CASSFGASGGSSYEQYF. The CDR3 coding sequence is TGTGCCAGCAGCTTCGGGGCTAGCGGGGGGAGCTCCTACGAGCAGTACTTC.